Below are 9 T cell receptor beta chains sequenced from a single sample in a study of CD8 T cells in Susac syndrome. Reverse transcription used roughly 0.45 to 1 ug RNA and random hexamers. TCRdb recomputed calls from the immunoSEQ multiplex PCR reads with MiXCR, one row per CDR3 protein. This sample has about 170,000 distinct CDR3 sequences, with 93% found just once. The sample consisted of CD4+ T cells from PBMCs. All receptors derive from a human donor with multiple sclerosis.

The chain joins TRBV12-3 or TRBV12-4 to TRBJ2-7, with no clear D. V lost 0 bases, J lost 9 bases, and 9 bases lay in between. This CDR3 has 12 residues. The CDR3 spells CASSLALWAQYF. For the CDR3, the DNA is TGTGCCAGCAGTTTAGCGTTATGGGCGCAGTACTTC.

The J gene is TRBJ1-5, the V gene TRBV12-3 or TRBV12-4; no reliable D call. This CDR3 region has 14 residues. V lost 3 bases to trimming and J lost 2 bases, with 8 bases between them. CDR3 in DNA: TGTGCCAGCAGTTTCGGGCTGGGCAATCAGCCCCAGCATTTT. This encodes CASSFGLGNQPQHF.

Here the CDR3 reads CSARVLQETQYF. CDR3 coding DNA: TGCAGTGCTAGAGTGCTGCAAGAGACCCAGTACTTC. The chain couples TRBV20-1 to TRBJ2-5; D gene ambiguous. The germline V and J ends were trimmed by 1 base and 2 bases, with 5 bases remaining between them. Germline V gives CDR1 DFQATT, CDR2 SNEGSKA (reference sequence). The CDR3 is made up of 12 amino acids.

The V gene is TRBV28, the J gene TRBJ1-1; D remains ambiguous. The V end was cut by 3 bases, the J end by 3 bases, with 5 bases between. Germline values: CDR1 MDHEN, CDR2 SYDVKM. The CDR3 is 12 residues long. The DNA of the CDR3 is TGTGCCAGCAGTTTCCAATACACTGAAGCTTTCTTT. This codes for CASSFQYTEAFF.

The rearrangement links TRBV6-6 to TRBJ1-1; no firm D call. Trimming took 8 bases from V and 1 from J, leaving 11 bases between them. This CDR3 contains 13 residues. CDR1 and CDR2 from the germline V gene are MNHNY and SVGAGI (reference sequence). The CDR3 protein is CASRWAGNTEAFF. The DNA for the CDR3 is TGTGCCAGCCGATGGGCAGGGAACACTGAAGCTTTCTTT.

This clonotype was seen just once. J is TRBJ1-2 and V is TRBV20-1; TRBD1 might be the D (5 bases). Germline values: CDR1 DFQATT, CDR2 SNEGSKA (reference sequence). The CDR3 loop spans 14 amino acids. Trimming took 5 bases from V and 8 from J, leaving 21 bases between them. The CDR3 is CSAFDLGVQGGYTF. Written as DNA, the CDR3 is TGCAGTGCTTTCGACCTAGGCGTCCAGGGAGGCTACACCTTC.

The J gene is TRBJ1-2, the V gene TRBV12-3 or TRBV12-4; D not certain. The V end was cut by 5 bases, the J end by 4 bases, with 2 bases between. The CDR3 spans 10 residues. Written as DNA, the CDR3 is TGTGCCAGCAGTGGCTATGGCTACACCTTC. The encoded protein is CASSGYGYTF.

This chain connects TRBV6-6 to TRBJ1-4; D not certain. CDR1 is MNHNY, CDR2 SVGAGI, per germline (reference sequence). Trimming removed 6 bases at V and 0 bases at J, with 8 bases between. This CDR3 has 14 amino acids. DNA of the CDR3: TGTGCCAGCAGCCCTTCATCAACTAATGAAAAACTGTTTTTT. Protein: CASSPSSTNEKLFF.

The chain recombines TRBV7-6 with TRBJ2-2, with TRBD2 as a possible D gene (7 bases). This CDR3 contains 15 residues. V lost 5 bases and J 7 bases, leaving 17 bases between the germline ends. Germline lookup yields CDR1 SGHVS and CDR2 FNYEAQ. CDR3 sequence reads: CASSPIGGLGGELFF. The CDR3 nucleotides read TGTGCCAGCAGCCCCATCGGGGGGCTGGGCGGGGAGCTGTTTTTT.